Listed here are 19 T cell receptor beta chains from one sample, sequenced in a study of T cell changes during pregnancy in multiple sclerosis. Profiled with immunoSEQ multiplex PCR; TCRdb holds only in-frame clones, not every one. Among 65,000 to 90,000 clones listed, approximately 90% were seen once. The sample consisted of PBMCs, taken in the first trimester of pregnancy. The receptors shown here come from a female donor in good health, serving as a control in a pregnancy study. Some clones in this sample may be carry-over from other donors' samples.

The genes are TRBV13 and TRBJ2-2; 7 bases align to TRBD1. Germline V gene sequence: CDR1 PRHDT, CDR2 FYEKMQ (reference sequence). The junction had 8 bases not matched to a gene; V was cut back by 5 bases and J by 5 bases. The CDR3 sequence is 15 residues long. The CDR3 region is CASSSEQGRTGELFF. In DNA form, the CDR3 reads TGTGCCAGCAGCAGTGAACAGGGGCGAACCGGGGAGCTGTTTTTT.

The V gene is TRBV7-2, the J gene TRBJ2-5, with 12 bases lining up with TRBD2. Looked up from germline, CDR1 is SGHTA and CDR2 is FQGNSA. The junction had 0 bases not matched to a gene; V was cut back by 8 bases and J by 2 bases. The CDR3 is made up of 13 amino acids. CDR3 amino acids: CASGLAGQETQYF. CDR3 coding DNA: TGTGCCAGCGGACTAGCGGGACAAGAGACCCAGTACTTC.

The table lists this clone with a few counts. The chain combines TRBV10-3 with TRBJ1-6; no clear D. CDR1 is ENHRY and CDR2 is SYGVKD in the germline V gene. This CDR3 region has 14 residues. The V gene lost 3 bases and the J gene lost 9 bases, with 12 bases spanning the gap. Written as DNA, the CDR3 is TGTGCCATCAGTGACGCGGGATGGAGTTCACCCCTCCACTTT. Translated: CAISDAGWSSPLHF.

The CDR3 is CASSSAQGASEAFF. CDR3 nucleotide sequence: TGTGCCAGCAGCTCGGCACAGGGGGCCTCTGAAGCTTTCTTT. The chain has TRBV7-9 and TRBJ1-1, with 9 bases lining up with TRBD1. CDR1 and CDR2 (germline): SEHNR, FQNEAQ (reference sequence). The J segment lost 6 bases and the V segment lost 4 bases, leaving 6 bases of the junction unmatched. The CDR3 runs to 14 residues.

The CDR3 reads CASSYRGGNQPQHF. CDR3 coding DNA: TGTGCCAGCAGTTATCGGGGGGGCAATCAGCCCCAGCATTTT. V is TRBV6-5 and J is TRBJ1-5; TRBD1 might be the D (5 bases). The CDR3 contains 14 residues. Deletions cut 3 bases from V and 2 bases from J, with 8 bases between. The V gene's germline CDR1 is MNHEY and CDR2 SVGAGI.

This clone was detected only a few times. The rearrangement links TRBV11-3 to TRBJ2-7; TRBD2 might be the D (6 bases). V lost 4 bases and J lost 2, with 12 bases in between. The CDR3 consists of 14 residues. CDR1 and CDR2 from the germline V gene are SGHNT and YENEEA. CDR3 sequence: CASSSGTYTYEQYF. The CDR3, as DNA: TGTGCCAGCAGCTCCGGGACTTACACCTACGAGCAGTACTTC.

CDR3 sequence reads: CASSLGGGETQYF. The CDR3 coding sequence is TGTGCCAGCAGTTTGGGGGGAGGAGAGACCCAGTACTTC. The rearrangement links TRBV27 to TRBJ2-5; maybe TRBD2 (6 bases). V lost 3 bases, J lost 4 bases, and 9 bases lay in between. This CDR3 comprises 13 residues. CDR1 is MNHEY and CDR2 is SMNVEV in the germline V gene (reference sequence).

The chain uses TRBV6-1 and TRBJ1-1; no definite D call. The germline V gene has CDR1 MNHNS and CDR2 SASEGT. Trimming stripped 3 bases from V and 3 bases from J, with 11 bases between. The CDR3 is made up of 14 amino acids. The CDR3 loop is CASSDQRRDTEAFF. DNA of the CDR3: TGTGCCAGCAGTGATCAGAGGAGGGACACTGAAGCTTTCTTT.

Here the CDR3 reads CSAGQYTDTQYF. Here the CDR3 DNA reads TGCAGCGCCGGACAGTATACGGATACGCAGTATTTT. The chain uses TRBV29-1 and TRBJ2-3, with D possibly matching TRBD1 (6 bases). CDR3 length: 12 residues. Trimming removed 7 bases from V and 6 bases from J, with 14 bases in between. CDR1 and CDR2 from the germline V gene are SQVTM and ANQGSEA.

This chain connects TRBV4-3 to TRBJ2-2; 8 bases fit TRBD2. Trimming cost V 4 bases and J 2 bases; bases outside gene matches: 15. CDR3 size: 19 residues. CDR1 is LGHNA and CDR2 is YSLEER in the germline V gene. The CDR3 protein is CASSPRRLAGGINTGELFF. DNA for the CDR3: TGCGCCAGCAGCCCACGACGATTGGCGGGAGGCATCAACACCGGGGAGCTGTTTTTT.

This clone was recorded once. J is TRBJ2-2 and V is TRBV27, with D maybe TRBD1 (6 bases). Trimming removed 3 bases at V and 5 bases at J, with 19 bases between. The germline V gene encodes CDR1 MNHEY and CDR2 SMNVEV (reference sequence). The CDR3 has 17 amino acids. For the CDR3, the DNA is TGTGCCAGCAGTTTGGGGTCGTTGGGGGCAAGTACCGGGGAGCTGTTTTTT. It codes for CASSLGSLGASTGELFF.

The chain carries TRBV5-6 and TRBJ2-7; 9 bases match TRBD1. V gave up 1 base and J gave up 2 bases; unmatched junction bases: 13. The germline V gene has CDR1 SGHDT and CDR2 YYEEEE. The CDR3 has 18 amino acids. The CDR3 is CASSLFRTTGGTTYEQYF. DNA of the CDR3: TGTGCCAGCAGCTTGTTTAGGACCACAGGGGGCACAACCTACGAGCAGTACTTC.

V is TRBV2 and J is TRBJ2-3; D not certain. V was trimmed by 2 bases and J by 4 bases, leaving 7 bases between them. Per the germline V gene, CDR1 is SNHLY and CDR2 is FYNNEI. The CDR3 is 13 residues long. DNA for the CDR3: TGTGCCAGCAGTGAAAGAGTGGCAGATACGCAGTATTTT. Amino acid sequence: CASSERVADTQYF.

Details on this clone: The sample has other DNA sequences that encode this CDR3 too. The chain links TRBV28 to TRBJ2-7; 12 nucleotides match TRBD2. Germline V gene lookup returns CDR1 MDHEN and CDR2 SYDVKM. The CDR3 runs 16 residues. J was trimmed by 5 bases and V by 7 bases; bases with no gene match: 12. The CDR3 is CASTPTSGGIFHEQYF. Written as DNA, the CDR3 is TGTGCCAGCACCCCGACTAGCGGGGGTATTTTCCACGAGCAGTACTTC.

CDR3 bases: TGCGCCAGCAGCTTTAGACAGGGGAACAATCAGCCCCAGCATTTT. This gives the protein CASSFRQGNNQPQHF. The chain couples TRBV4-1 to TRBJ1-5; 8 bases match TRBD1. Trimming took 5 bases from V and 3 from J; bases not matched to a gene: 6. The V gene's germline CDR1 is MGHRA and CDR2 YSYEKL. The CDR3 is 15 residues long.

The chain recombines TRBV2 with TRBJ2-5; tentatively, D is TRBD1 (6 bases). The CDR3 is 13 residues long. V was trimmed by 6 bases and J by 3 bases, leaving 11 bases between them. Germline CDR1 reads SNHLY; CDR2 reads FYNNEI. CDR3 DNA sequence: TGTGCCAGCAGCTCCCACAGGGAAGAGACCCAGTACTTC. Translating it yields CASSSHREETQYF. Combining the CDR3 with reference TRBV2 and TRBJ2-5 gives the whole variable domain EPEVTQTPSHQVTQMGQEVILRCVPISNHLYFYWYRQILGQKVEFLVSFYNNEISEKSEIFDDQFSVERPDGSNFTLKIRSTKLEDSAMYFCASSSHREETQYFGPGTRLLVL.

The gene calls are TRBV7-2 and TRBJ1-4; D is possibly TRBD1 (6 bases). Trimming left V 5 bases short and J 10 bases short, with 20 bases between. The CDR3 extends over 15 amino acids. Germline lookup yields CDR1 SGHTA and CDR2 FQGNSA. CDR3 protein: CASSKQGQRGGKLFF. Written as DNA, the CDR3 is TGTGCCAGCAGCAAACAGGGTCAAAGAGGTGGAAAACTGTTTTTT.

This chain links TRBV7-9 with TRBJ2-1; 14 nucleotides agree with TRBD2. V lost 5 bases to trimming and J lost 4 bases; unmatched junction nucleotides: 7. Germline-derived CDR1 and CDR2 are SEHNR and FQNEAQ (reference sequence). CDR3 size: 17 residues. CDR3 loop: CASSPRLAGGPYNEQFF. The DNA of the CDR3 is TGTGCCAGCAGCCCCCGACTAGCGGGGGGGCCTTACAATGAGCAGTTCTTC.

This chain links TRBV25-1 with TRBJ1-1; a possible D gene is TRBD1 (6 bases). Germline loops: CDR1 MGHDK, CDR2 SYGVNS. CDR3 length: 15 amino acids. V gave up 6 bases and J gave up 2 bases, with 16 bases separating them. CDR3 loop: CASRHVSGENTEAFF. DNA for the CDR3: TGTGCCAGCAGACACGTCTCAGGGGAAAACACTGAAGCTTTCTTT.